These 32 T cell receptor beta chains were all obtained from the same sample, sequenced in a study of identical twins. TCRdb itself ran the 5' RACE reads through MiXCR, one entry per CDR3 protein. The repertoire holds 200,000 to 250,000 distinct CDR3 sequences, with roughly 13% as singletons. These same records also appear under a second study, on yellow fever vaccine responses in identical twins.

Material: memory (CD45RO+) T cells sorted from blood. These TCRs come from a woman aged 18-29 years in good health.

There are a few counts of this clonotype. The chain has TRBV29-1 and TRBJ2-7; tentatively, D is TRBD1 or TRBD2 (5 bases each). CDR1 is SQVTM and CDR2 is ANQGSEA in the germline V gene. This CDR3 region has 15 residues. V was trimmed by 8 bases and J by 0 bases, leaving 20 bases between them. CDR3 sequence: CSLRGMGDHSYEQYF. As DNA, the CDR3 is TGCAGCCTCCGGGGTATGGGGGACCACTCCTACGAGCAGTACTTC.

This clonotype was counted between two and nine times. The J gene is TRBJ2-3, the V gene TRBV24-1; the D gene could be TRBD1 or TRBD2 (5 bases each). V shed 2 bases and J shed 2 bases, with 10 bases lying between them. The CDR3 consists of 15 residues. Germline lookup yields CDR1 KGHDR and CDR2 SFDVKD. CDR3 region: CATSDSGRPTDTQYF. DNA of the CDR3: TGTGCCACCAGTGATTCAGGGAGACCCACAGATACGCAGTATTTT.

This clonotype was seen at least ten times. This chain joins TRBV7-8 and TRBJ2-4; a possible D gene is TRBD1 (5 bases). The CDR3 has 12 residues. Germline CDR1 SGHVS, CDR2 FQNEAQ. Trimming took off 1 base at V and 8 bases at J, with 6 bases between the two ends. The CDR3 spells CASSLVGDIQYF. CDR3 bases: TGTGCCAGCAGCTTAGTAGGGGACATTCAGTACTTC. Using reference TRBV7-8 and TRBJ2-4 for the parts outside the CDR3, the full variable domain is GAGVSQSPRYKVAKRGQDVALRCDPISGHVSLFWYQQALGQGPEFLTYFQNEAQLDKSGLPSDRFFAERPEGSVSTLKIQRTQQEDSAVYLCASSLVGDIQYFGAGTRLSVL.

In this sample, this clonotype turned up a few times. The chain has TRBV27 and TRBJ2-6; D unclear. Trimming shortened V by 4 bases and J by 4 bases, and 8 bases separated the two germline ends. The CDR3 covers 14 residues. Germline values: CDR1 MNHEY, CDR2 SMNVEV (reference sequence). The chain's CDR3 is CASSSFLGANVLTF. In DNA, the CDR3 is TGTGCCAGCAGTTCTTTTCTGGGGGCCAACGTCCTGACTTTC.

In this sample, this clonotype turned up many times. The chain employs TRBV24-1 and TRBJ2-3; D is possibly TRBD1 (5 bases). Germline V gene sequence: CDR1 KGHDR, CDR2 SFDVKD. The CDR3 totals 16 residues. V was shortened by 4 bases and J by 0 bases, with 13 bases between the two germline ends. CDR3: CATSDPTVDSTDTQYF. Written as DNA, the CDR3 is TGTGCCACCAGTGACCCGACAGTAGATAGCACAGATACGCAGTATTTT.

This clonotype has only a few counts. The chain carries TRBV4-1 and TRBJ1-6; D remains unclear. The germline gives CDR1 MGHRA, CDR2 YSYEKL. The CDR3 is 15 amino acids. Trimming left V 1 base short and J 7 bases short, with 11 bases between. CDR3 sequence (DNA): TGCGCCAGCAGCCAAGTGGCAGGAGAAAATTCACCCCTCCACTTT. Its protein product is CASSQVAGENSPLHF.

This clonotype was counted between two and nine times. This chain uses TRBV11-2 with TRBJ2-1, with 10 nucleotides matching TRBD2. Trimming removed 1 base from V and 5 bases from J; junction bases left unmatched: 8. The CDR3 is 17 residues long. The germline V gene encodes CDR1 SGHAT and CDR2 FQNNGV. The CDR3 coding sequence is TGTGCCAGCAGCTTAGTCACGACTAGCGGGCCCGACAATGAGCAGTTCTTC. Protein: CASSLVTTSGPDNEQFF. Using reference TRBV11-2 and TRBJ2-1 for the parts outside the CDR3, the full variable domain is EAGVAQSPRYKIIEKRQSVAFWCNPISGHATLYWYQQILGQGPKLLIQFQNNGVVDDSQLPKDRFSAERLKGVDSTLKIQPAKLEDSAVYLCASSLVTTSGPDNEQFFGPGTRLTVL.

The gene calls are TRBV29-1 and TRBJ2-6; D unresolved. Germline values: CDR1 SQVTM, CDR2 ANQGSEA. V lost 7 bases, J lost 4 bases, and 8 bases lay in between. CDR3 size: 12 residues. The CDR3 reads CSAETGANVLTF. The CDR3 DNA reads as TGCAGCGCAGAGACAGGGGCCAACGTCCTGACTTTC.

This clonotype came up many times. CDR3 coding DNA: TGCGCCAGCAGCCCCTCGGAGGGAAGGTGGGAAAAACTGTTTTTT. Translated, it gives CASSPSEGRWEKLFF. V and J are TRBV5-1 and TRBJ1-4; no clear D. Germline V gene lookup returns CDR1 SGHRS and CDR2 YFSETQ. With 4 bases removed from V and 8 bases from J, the gap between germline ends came to 18 bases. The CDR3 runs 15 residues.

This clonotype was seen a handful of times. The chain links TRBV7-2 to TRBJ2-7, with a possible D match to TRBD1 (6 bases). The germline V gene has CDR1 SGHTA and CDR2 FQGNSA. Trimming cost V 0 bases and J 0 bases, with 18 bases left between them. The CDR3 runs 18 residues. Written as DNA, the CDR3 is TGTGCCAGCAGCTTAGCGGTGAGGGGGACCCTGAGCTCCTACGAGCAGTACTTC. Amino acid sequence: CASSLAVRGTLSSYEQYF.

By share, this clonotype ranks as medium-sized. This chain links TRBV3-1 with TRBJ2-3; 12 bases agree with TRBD2. The CDR3 is made up of 22 amino acids. With V trimmed by 1 base and J by 2 bases, 19 bases remained unmatched. The germline V gene encodes CDR1 LGHDT and CDR2 YNNKEL (reference sequence). CDR3 DNA: TGTGCCAGCAGCCAAGGACTAGCGGGGGAAAAGGGGGGTCCGTTCTACACAGATACGCAGTATTTT. Protein sequence: CASSQGLAGEKGGPFYTDTQYF.

In its sample, this clonotype was seen a few times. V is TRBV3-1 and J is TRBJ2-1, with TRBD2 matching over 9 bases. The CDR3 spans 16 residues. Germline loops: CDR1 LGHDT, CDR2 YNNKEL (reference sequence). The ends lost 0 bases at V and 3 bases at J; junction bases unmatched: 3. The CDR3 sequence: CASSQDPSGIYNEQFF. CDR3 DNA: TGTGCCAGCAGCCAAGATCCTAGCGGGATCTACAATGAGCAGTTCTTC.

This rearrangement joins TRBV2 to TRBJ2-7; TRBD2 aligns across 8 bases. This CDR3 is 13 amino acids long. V lost 7 bases to trimming and J lost 5 bases; unmatched junction nucleotides: 7. CDR1 is SNHLY, CDR2 FYNNEI, per germline. CDR3: CASKASGSHEQYF. As DNA, the CDR3 is TGTGCCAGCAAGGCTAGCGGGTCCCACGAGCAGTACTTC.

The chain joins TRBV5-4 to TRBJ2-1, with D possibly TRBD2 on 7 matching bases. This CDR3 contains 14 residues. Trimming removed 6 bases from V and 2 bases from J, with 12 bases in between. The germline V gene encodes CDR1 SGHNT and CDR2 YYREEE (reference sequence). CDR3: CASTLGGAYNEQFF. The DNA of the CDR3 is TGTGCCAGCACCCTAGGGGGGGCCTACAATGAGCAGTTCTTC.

The table lists this clonotype with a few counts. The rearrangement uses TRBV20-1 and TRBJ1-3; 7 bases are shared with TRBD1. The CDR3 is made up of 15 amino acids. J lost 0 bases, V lost 3 bases, and 5 bases had no gene match. Germline CDR1 is DFQATT and CDR2 is SNEGSKA (reference sequence). CDR3 nucleotide sequence: TGCAGTGCTAGGTGGGGACAGTTCTCTGGAAACACCATATATTTT. Translation: CSARWGQFSGNTIYF.

This clonotype came up many times. This rearrangement joins TRBV9 to TRBJ2-2; D not resolved. The germline V gene encodes CDR1 SGDLS and CDR2 YYNGEE. V lost 3 bases and J lost 5, with 5 bases in between. CDR3 size: 12 residues. The CDR3 loop reads CASSASTGELFF. The CDR3 DNA reads as TGTGCCAGCAGCGCCTCTACCGGGGAGCTGTTTTTT.

This clonotype was detected a few times. CDR3 nucleotide sequence: TGTGCCAGCAGCTTAATAGGGGACAGGGGGGGCTACACCTTC. Its translation: CASSLIGDRGGYTF. The chain has TRBV7-9 and TRBJ1-2; 11 positions match TRBD1. The germline V gene has CDR1 SEHNR and CDR2 FQNEAQ (reference sequence). The CDR3 runs to 14 residues. The V segment lost 2 bases and the J segment 8 bases; nucleotides outside the gene matches: 4. The full variable domain, its missing parts supplied by reference TRBV7-9 and TRBJ1-2, is DTGVSQNPRHKITKRGQNVTFRCDPISEHNRLYWYRQTLGQGPEFLTYFQNEAQLEKSRLLSDRFSAERPKGSFSTLEIQRTEQGDSAMYLCASSLIGDRGGYTFGSGTRLTVV.

In this sample, this clonotype turned up many times. The chain is built from TRBV4-3 and TRBJ2-1, with 8 positions matching TRBD2. V trimming: 0 bases; J trimming: 0 bases; junction bases outside the gene matches: 7. The CDR3 has 18 amino acids. The germline V gene has CDR1 LGHNA and CDR2 YSLEER. CDR3 sequence (DNA): TGCGCCAGCAGCCAAGACTTCGGGGCGGGAGGCTCCTACAATGAGCAGTTCTTC. Amino acids: CASSQDFGAGGSYNEQFF.

This clonotype appeared many times. The chain employs TRBV12-3 or TRBV12-4 and TRBJ2-5; D may match TRBD1 or TRBD2 (6 bases each). The CDR3 runs 15 residues. Between the trimmed V and J ends, which lost 2 bases and 5 bases, there was a span of 15 bases. CDR3 sequence (DNA): TGTGCCAGCAGTTTAATGGATTCCGGGGGCGAGACCCAGTACTTC. It specifies CASSLMDSGGETQYF.

This clonotype was counted at least ten times. The chain has TRBV29-1 and TRBJ1-3; a possible D gene is TRBD1 (5 bases). V was trimmed by 7 bases and J by 2 bases, leaving 9 bases between them. The CDR3 has 12 amino acids. Per the germline V gene, CDR1 is SQVTM and CDR2 is ANQGSEA. CDR3 DNA: TGCAGCGGCTGGACACCTGGAAACACCATATATTTT. This codes for CSGWTPGNTIYF.

V gene TRBV11-3 combines with J gene TRBJ2-1; D may be TRBD2 (6 bases). The CDR3 length is 14 residues. Between the trimmed V and J ends, which lost 5 bases and 10 bases, there was a span of 18 bases. The germline V gene has CDR1 SGHNT and CDR2 YENEEA. The CDR3 spells CASSKTRGGSEQFF. The DNA for the CDR3 is TGTGCCAGCAGCAAGACTAGGGGCGGTAGCGAGCAGTTCTTC.

V gene TRBV6-5 combines with J gene TRBJ2-7; no firm D call. Trimming stripped 0 bases from V and 3 bases from J, with 9 bases between. The CDR3 is made up of 14 amino acids. Germline V gene sequence: CDR1 MNHEY, CDR2 SVGAGI. CDR3 nucleotide sequence: TGTGCCAGCAGTTACTCCGCAGCTAGCTACGAGCAGTACTTC. This codes for CASSYSAASYEQYF.

The chain links TRBV20-1 to TRBJ1-1; 8 nucleotides agree with TRBD1. Trimming took 6 bases from V and 4 from J; bases not matched to a gene: 7. CDR1 is DFQATT and CDR2 is SNEGSKA in the germline V gene (reference sequence). CDR3 length equals 13 residues. DNA of the CDR3: TGCAGTGCCCGGACAGGGCGGGCCACTGAAGCTTTCTTT. This sequence encodes CSARTGRATEAFF.

This clonotype showed up many times. V and J are TRBV10-3 and TRBJ2-1; 8 bases map to TRBD1. The CDR3 consists of 15 residues. V was pared by 4 bases and J by 5 bases, with 7 bases of the junction left unmatched. Germline V gives CDR1 ENHRY, CDR2 SYGVKD. Here the CDR3 reads CAISGGQALNNEQFF. DNA for the CDR3: TGTGCCATCAGTGGGGGACAGGCGTTAAACAATGAGCAGTTCTTC.

The V call is TRBV7-2, the J call TRBJ2-5; D gene unclear. The germline V gene has CDR1 SGHTA and CDR2 FQGNSA. V was shortened by 4 bases and J by 3 bases, with 9 bases between the two germline ends. This CDR3 is built from 13 residues. The CDR3 nucleotides read TGTGCCAGCAGCTACCAACCCGAAGAGACCCAGTACTTC. Its translation is CASSYQPEETQYF.

This clonotype has only a few counts. The V call is TRBV14, the J call TRBJ2-7; possibly TRBD2 for D (6 bases). V lost 1 base and J lost 6, with 7 bases in between. The V gene's germline CDR1 is SGHDN and CDR2 FVKESK. The CDR3 loop spans 12 amino acids. The CDR3 sequence: CASSQAGVEQYF. In nucleotides, the CDR3 is TGTGCCAGCAGCCAAGCGGGGGTCGAGCAGTACTTC. Drawing the rest from reference TRBV14 and TRBJ2-7, the complete variable domain is EAGVTQFPSHSVIEKGQTVTLRCDPISGHDNLYWYRRVMGKEIKFLLHFVKESKQDESGMPNNRFLAERTGGTYSTLKVQPAELEDSGVYFCASSQAGVEQYFGPGTRLTVT.

This clonotype was picked up a small number of times. This chain uses TRBV11-2 with TRBJ2-6; D gene ambiguous. This CDR3 is built from 16 residues. Deletions cut 2 bases from V and 2 bases from J, with 10 bases between. CDR1 and CDR2 from the germline V gene are SGHAT and FQNNGV. CDR3 coding DNA: TGTGCCAGCAGCTTATCGGCCGCAACTGGGGCCAACGTCCTGACTTTC. This codes for CASSLSAATGANVLTF.

This clonotype was counted at least ten times. The chain employs TRBV27 and TRBJ2-5, with TRBD2 matching 7 bases. Germline CDR1 is MNHEY and CDR2 is SMNVEV (reference sequence). The CDR3 spans 13 residues. Germline trimming cut 7 bases from V and 1 base from J; bases unmatched to any gene: 3. CDR3 nucleotide sequence: TGTGCCAGCACCGCGGGAGCCCAAGAGACCCAGTACTTC. Translation: CASTAGAQETQYF.

This clonotype has ten or more counts. The chain has TRBV18 and TRBJ2-5; D remains unclear. The germline V gene has CDR1 KGHSH and CDR2 LQKENI. The CDR3 length is 15 residues. Trimming stripped 3 bases from V and 3 bases from J, with 14 bases between. DNA for the CDR3: TGTGCCAGCTCACCGCCAATTATATTCAAAGAGACCCAGTACTTC. It codes for CASSPPIIFKETQYF. Full variable domain (remainder filled in from reference TRBV18 and TRBJ2-5): NAGVMQNPRHLVRRRGQEARLRCSPMKGHSHVYWYRQLPEEGLKFMVYLQKENIIDESGMPKERFSAEFPKEGPSILRIQQVVRGDSAAYFCASSPPIIFKETQYFGPGTRLLVL.

V is TRBV6-2 or TRBV6-3 and J is TRBJ1-5, with a possible D match to TRBD1 (5 bases). The CDR3 runs 13 residues. Trimming took off 10 bases at V and 10 bases at J, with 20 bases between the two ends. The germline gives CDR1 MNHEY, CDR2 SVGEGT. The CDR3 region is CATEPGLLGPQHF. The CDR3, as DNA: TGTGCCACGGAACCAGGGCTTCTAGGACCCCAGCATTTT.

Worth noting for this clonotype: At one end, the junction sequence differs from germline, possibly due to a read error. The chain uses TRBV7-3 and TRBJ1-4; D uncertain. CDR3 size: 10 residues. The germline V gene encodes CDR1 SGHTA and CDR2 FQGTGA. The CDR3 sequence is CASRLKKLFF. The CDR3 DNA sequence: TGTGCCAGCAGGTTAAAAAAACTGTTTTTT.

V and J are TRBV20-1 and TRBJ2-7; D call uncertain. The ends were cut back, 1 base at V and 0 bases at J, with 4 bases in the middle. CDR1 DFQATT and CDR2 SNEGSKA come from the germline V gene (reference sequence). The CDR3 has 12 residues. The chain's CDR3 is CSARGRSYEQYF. CDR3 sequence (DNA): TGCAGTGCTAGAGGTCGCTCCTACGAGCAGTACTTC.